This T cell receptor (beta chain) comes out of a study of shared clonotypes between healthy human individuals. Study results and caveats: Donor scarcity curtailed the genetic and exposure-history diversity represented herein. The rarefaction results pointed to incomplete sorted-subset sequencing despite large depth. A handful of donors showed sharing of about 5.5% of naive CD4 clonotypes. In this cohort, only blood was sampled, and tissue repertoires likely differ.

Germline V lookup: CDR1 MNHNS, CDR2 SASEGT. The CDR3 has 19 residues. V was shortened by 1 base and J by 0 bases, with 19 bases between the two germline ends. As regards this clone: Its antigen is as yet unknown.

Here immunoSEQ multiplex PCR was the method, and the copy in TCRdb shows in-frame clones only, minus some. The sample has over 300,000 clones, around 87% seen once. Sequenced sample: memory CD8+ T cells sorted from blood. Sample subset: CD45RO+ cells pooled with CCR7-negative TemRA cells. This clonotype was obtained from a man between 18 and 35 years old in good health. The genes are TRBV6-1 and TRBJ1-5; D is undetermined. CDR3 in DNA: TGTGCCAGCAGTGAAGAGGTCGGCGTTTGGGCGGTTAGCAATCAGCCCCAGCATTTT. Its translation is CASSEEVGVWAVSNQPQHF.